This TCR beta chain was identified in a study of T cell repertoires in ileal Crohn's disease. The CDR3 has 15 residues. Germline loops: CDR1 MNHNS, CDR2 SASEGT. The V gene lost 1 base and the J gene lost 2 bases, with 12 bases spanning the gap. Indicated time point: neoterminal ileum biopsy at postoperative endoscopy, about 6 months after surgery. On this clone: Its target is not known.

General observations from the study: Active smokers at surgery had more clonal expansions than non-smokers. Postoperative endoscopy occurred within one year, median approximately 7.5 months.

Assay used: immunoSEQ multiplex PCR; TCRdb lists only in-frame clones, some missing. The table has tens of thousands of clones, about 89% seen once. The TCR was taken from an adult with Crohn's disease. Sequenced material: ileal tissue. The gene calls are TRBV6-1 and TRBJ2-7; a weak D match, TRBD2 (6 bases). CDR3 in amino acids: CASSEVGGPTYEQYF. Here the CDR3 DNA reads TGTGCCAGCAGTGAAGTTGGAGGGCCTACCTACGAGCAGTACTTC.